The 13 T cell receptor beta chains given below trace back to one sample, sequenced in a study of blood T cells in healthy people across ages. Using a J-beta primer mix together with a sample-barcoded 5' primer, a second PCR was run for about 6 to 12 cycles. TCRdb used MiXCR to reprocess the 5' RACE reads, holding one entry per CDR3 protein. This sample has 1 million to 1.2 million distinct CDR3 sequences, with around two fifths found just once. The sequencing sample was made of blood. The receptors were sampled from a man aged 18 to 29 in good health.

This clonotype occurred a few times. The chain is built from TRBV12-3 or TRBV12-4 and TRBJ1-3; D ambiguous. The CDR3 loop spans 16 amino acids. V was trimmed by 6 bases and J by 0 bases, leaving 15 bases between them. The CDR3 protein is CASSSPYADSGNTIYF. In DNA form, the CDR3 reads TGTGCCAGCAGCTCGCCCTATGCGGACTCTGGAAACACCATATATTTT.

The V gene is TRBV28, the J gene TRBJ2-3; 12 bases are a match to TRBD2. The length of the CDR3 is 13 residues. Unmatched junction bases numbered 3, after V lost 4 bases and J lost 10 bases. Germline CDR1 is MDHEN and CDR2 is SYDVKM. The CDR3 region is CASSSRTSGAQYF. As DNA, the CDR3 is TGTGCCAGCAGTTCACGGACTAGCGGGGCGCAGTATTTT.

The chain recombines TRBV29-1 with TRBJ2-7; D is perhaps TRBD1 (6 bases). The CDR3 consists of 15 residues. The germline V gene encodes CDR1 SQVTM and CDR2 ANQGSEA. V was shortened by 3 bases and J by 7 bases, with 22 bases between the two germline ends. The CDR3 DNA follows: TGCAGCGTTGATAACTCCAGGGGTTCGGGCAATGAGCAGTACTTC. Protein sequence: CSVDNSRGSGNEQYF.

This clonotype was picked up a small number of times. The chain is built from TRBV20-1 and TRBJ2-3; 11 nucleotides line up with TRBD2. The ends lost 4 bases at V and 5 bases at J; junction bases unmatched: 5. The CDR3 runs to 14 residues. Germline CDR1 DFQATT, CDR2 SNEGSKA (reference sequence). The CDR3 is CSAMLAGGQDTQYF. The CDR3 nucleotides read TGCAGTGCTATGTTAGCGGGGGGGCAAGATACGCAGTATTTT.

This clonotype was observed a few times. The J gene is TRBJ2-1, the V gene TRBV4-2; D unresolved. Trimming left V 1 base short and J 8 bases short, with 9 bases between. CDR3 length: 13 residues. CDR1 LGHNA and CDR2 YNFKEQ come from the germline V gene. CDR3 amino acids: CASSQGGSDEQFF. The DNA for the CDR3 is TGTGCCAGCAGCCAAGGGGGATCGGATGAGCAGTTCTTC.

This rearrangement joins TRBV12-3 or TRBV12-4 to TRBJ2-1; TRBD1 agrees at 7 bases. CDR3 length: 14 amino acids. V shed 3 bases, J shed 8 bases, and the junction held 7 bases outside the gene matches. DNA for the CDR3: TGTGCCAGCAGTTTTAACAGGGGACGGGATGAGCAGTTCTTC. Its translation: CASSFNRGRDEQFF.

This clonotype showed up just a few times. The chain is built from TRBV6-5 and TRBJ1-4; TRBD1 might be the D (5 bases). Germline CDR1 MNHEY, CDR2 SVGAGI. CDR3 length: 18 residues. The V gene lost 0 bases and the J gene lost 5 bases, with 19 bases spanning the gap. The CDR3 DNA reads TGTGCCAGCAGTTACTCGAGAAAACGACAGCACATGAATGAAAAACTGTTTTTT. Residues: CASSYSRKRQHMNEKLFF.

CDR3 in DNA: TGTGCCAGCAGCCAGGGACTAGCGGGGGCCCTTTGGGATGAGCAGTTCTTC. Protein product: CASSQGLAGALWDEQFF. The genes are TRBV11-3 and TRBJ2-1, with 14 bases identical to TRBD2. CDR1 is SGHNT and CDR2 is YENEEA in the germline V gene. The CDR3 runs to 17 residues. The J segment lost 8 bases and the V segment lost 5 bases, leaving 11 bases of the junction unmatched.

The chain is built from TRBV20-1 and TRBJ1-5; D remains ambiguous. CDR3 length: 13 residues. V was clipped by 5 bases and J by 0 bases, with 8 bases between them. Looked up from germline, CDR1 is DFQATT and CDR2 is SNEGSKA (reference sequence). CDR3 sequence: CSAGDNSNQPQHF. As DNA, the CDR3 is TGCAGTGCTGGGGATAATAGCAATCAGCCCCAGCATTTT.

This clonotype was seen more than once but under ten times. The chain employs TRBV10-3 and TRBJ1-5; a possible D gene is TRBD1 (6 bases). The V end lost 3 bases, the J end lost 7 bases, and 7 bases lay between the germline ends. The CDR3 is 12 amino acids. Germline CDR1 and CDR2: ENHRY and SYGVKD. For the CDR3, the DNA is TGTGCCATCAGTGAAGGGGGGCAGCCCCAGCATTTT. Residues: CAISEGGQPQHF.

This clonotype was detected a few times. The chain employs TRBV7-2 and TRBJ2-1; 9 nucleotides match TRBD2. This CDR3 has 15 amino acids. Germline CDR1 SGHTA, CDR2 FQGNSA. V shed 5 bases and J 5 bases; nucleotides not matched to a gene: 7. CDR3 sequence (DNA): TGTGCCAGCAGCCCCCAAGCGGGGGGAAACAATGAGCAGTTCTTC. It codes for CASSPQAGGNNEQFF.

The chain is built from TRBV28 and TRBJ2-5; D gene ambiguous. Looked up from germline, CDR1 is MDHEN and CDR2 is SYDVKM. The CDR3 is 17 amino acids. The V and J ends lost 6 bases and 4 bases respectively, with 24 bases between them. The CDR3: CASSPAAQPVRTETQYF. The CDR3 coding sequence is TGTGCCAGCAGCCCGGCGGCACAGCCGGTCAGGACAGAGACCCAGTACTTC.

This clonotype came up a few times. The V call is TRBV28, the J call TRBJ2-4; perhaps TRBD1 as D (5 bases). Germline V gives CDR1 MDHEN, CDR2 SYDVKM. This CDR3 spans 14 amino acids. Trimming removed 6 bases from V and 7 bases from J, with 16 bases in between. The CDR3 DNA reads TGTGCCAGCAGCCCCTCCAGGGAAGGGAACATTCAGTACTTC. This translates into CASSPSREGNIQYF.